The clone carrying this TCR beta chain was counted a few times. Its antigen remains unidentified. The CDR3 sequence is 14 residues long. The V and J ends lost 0 bases and 4 bases respectively, with 11 bases between them. Germline V gives CDR1 SGHNT, CDR2 YYREEE (reference sequence). This sample stems from a study of liver allograft versus peripheral blood T cells. Study at large: Transplanted livers held T cell receptor repertoires, and these were compared with repertoires in recipients' peripheral blood. The study, taken as a whole, reports: A difference was reportedly observed between T cell receptor repertoires inside liver allografts and those in peripheral blood.

Via MiXCR, TCRdb re-called the reads, giving one row per CDR3 protein. This sample has 2,500 to 3,500 distinct CDR3 sequences; about a sixth occur once, and the top ten carry about 22%. The chain recombines TRBV5-4 with TRBJ2-7; the D gene is possibly TRBD1 (6 bases). This clonotype was obtained from a human patient who had a liver transplant. Some T cells may have come from the graft donor. Here the CDR3 reads CASSLGWGQYEQYF. The CDR3, as DNA: TGTGCCAGCAGCTTGGGGTGGGGGCAGTACGAGCAGTACTTC.